This T cell receptor (beta chain) was observed in a study of T cell changes during pregnancy in multiple sclerosis (dated by TCRdb to 2018 to 2020). Study-level background: In women with multiple sclerosis, the researchers looked at how the T cell repertoire shifted as pregnancy progressed.

This clone has just one count. Its antigen is currently not known. Per-nucleotide qualities are absent, and no much larger clonotype sits a single base away. The library was produced with the immunoSEQ multiplex PCR assay. This is the immuneACCESS table as TCRdb keeps it, with only in-frame sequences that have V and J called. A part of the clones is gone; compared with another copy, unresolved V genes explain less than half, and the rest is unexplained. This sample has tens of thousands of clones in its table, and more than 85% of those were observed once. Jointly, the top ten make up 9.5% to 13% of the sample. Germline trimming: 3 bases from V, 0 bases from J; junction bases outside gene matches: 3. Taken from the germline V gene, the CDR1 and CDR2 loops are SGHTA and FQGTGA. Measured from the cysteine to the phenylalanine, the CDR3 is 15 residues long. The read is trimmed to its CDR3 DNA, 45 bases read in frame from base 1.

The specimen comprised CD8+ T cells from peripheral blood mononuclear cells, sampled after pregnancy. In this chain, TRBV7-3 is recombined with TRBJ1-1; the central 8 bases match TRBD1. The receptor was isolated from a female donor with multiple sclerosis, enrolled in a pregnancy study. The nucleotide sequence is TGTGCCAGCAGCTTGCAGGGGGCTGTGAACACTGAAGCTTTCTTT. It translates as CASSLQGAVNTEAFF.